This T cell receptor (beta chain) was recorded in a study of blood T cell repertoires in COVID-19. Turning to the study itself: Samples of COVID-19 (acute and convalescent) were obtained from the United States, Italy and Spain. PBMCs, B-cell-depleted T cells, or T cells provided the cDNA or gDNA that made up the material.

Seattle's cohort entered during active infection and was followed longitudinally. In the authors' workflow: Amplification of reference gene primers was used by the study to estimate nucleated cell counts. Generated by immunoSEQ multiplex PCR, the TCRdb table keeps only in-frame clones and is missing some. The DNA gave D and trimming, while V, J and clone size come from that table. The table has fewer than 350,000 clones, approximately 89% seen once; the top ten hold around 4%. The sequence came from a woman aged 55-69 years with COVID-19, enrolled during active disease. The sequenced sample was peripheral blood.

CDR3 loop: CASSSLGSGGVDTQYF. For the CDR3, the DNA is TGCGCCAGCAGCTCGTTGGGGAGCGGGGGGGTAGATACGCAGTATTTT. The chain joins TRBV5-1 to TRBJ2-3; 10 nucleotides line up with TRBD2. CDR3 size: 16 residues. With 3 bases clipped from V and 5 bases from J, the junction kept 9 bases outside the gene matches. Germline CDR1 reads SGHRS; CDR2 reads YFSETQ.